This T cell receptor beta chain was sequenced for a study of T cells in Graves' hyperthyroidism and ophthalmopathy. Points from the study as a whole: A model of 13 V-J pairs discriminated ophthalmopathy from stable hyperthyroidism.

This clonotype was recorded at least ten times. Its antigen is still unknown. V lost 3 bases and J lost 4; bases outside the gene matches: 3. Germline assignment: CDR1 KGHSH and CDR2 LQKENI. This CDR3 spans 13 amino acids. Amplified regions were TCR beta CDR3 sequences from RNA transcripts. The study used the HTBI primer set for a first-round RT-PCR of the TCR CDR3. TCRdb re-analysed the multiplex PCR reads in MiXCR, keeping a single row per CDR3 protein. The table includes hundreds of thousands of distinct CDR3 sequences, roughly 15% detected once. Sequencing input: blood. The V gene is TRBV18, the J gene TRBJ2-7; 7 bases agree with TRBD2. The TCR originated in a woman in her fifties or sixties with Graves' ophthalmopathy. Here the CDR3 DNA reads TGTGCCAGCTCACCGACTAGCAAGTACGAGCAGTACTTC. This gives the protein CASSPTSKYEQYF.